Each of the 22 T cell receptor beta chains below was sequenced from the same sample in a study of circulating and synovial CD4+ cells in juvenile arthritis. TCRdb keeps only in-frame clones here, not all; method: immunoSEQ multiplex PCR. The data hold 30,000 to 40,000 clones, with roughly 96% observed a single time. What was sequenced was CD4+ T cells from blood. The receptors stem from a human donor with juvenile idiopathic arthritis.

This clone came up once. The CDR3 nucleotides are TGTGCCAGCAGGCAAAATTTAGATGGCTACACCTTC. Its protein product is CASRQNLDGYTF. The V gene is TRBV28, the J gene TRBJ1-2, with unresolved D. Trimming removed 6 bases from V and 6 bases from J, with 11 bases in between. The CDR3 covers 12 residues. Germline V CDR1 and CDR2: MDHEN, SYDVKM.

As concerns this clone: As the CDR3 is not closed by the conserved phenylalanine or tryptophan, this likely results from a read error. The DNA is left out, because the CDR3 cannot be placed on it with certainty; the CDR3 is given as TCRdb lists it. The chain couples TRBV29-1 to TRBJ1-2; the D call in the table, TRBD1, was not verified against the DNA. With termini counted, the CDR3 has 8 amino acids. The germline V gene encodes CDR1 SQVTM and CDR2 ANQGSEA. The chain's CDR3 is CSVDQGPQ.

The chain joins TRBV11-3 to TRBJ2-5; 7 bases line up with TRBD1. CDR3 length equals 14 residues. From germline, CDR1 is SGHNT and CDR2 YENEEA. V gave up 4 bases and J gave up 5 bases; unmatched junction bases: 7. CDR3 in amino acids: CASSYTGVTETQYF. CDR3 sequence (DNA): TGTGCCAGCAGCTACACAGGGGTTACGGAGACCCAGTACTTC.

J is TRBJ2-5 and V is TRBV11-2; a weak D match, TRBD1 (5 bases). The better agreement between TRBJ2-7 and the DNA end casts doubt on the J call. From germline, CDR1 is SGHAT and CDR2 FQNNGV. The CDR3 is 17 amino acids. The DNA for the CDR3 is TGTGCCAGCAGCCCCCAGAACCTGCGCAGGGCAGGGTACGAGCAGTACTTC. The encoded protein is CASSPQNLRRAGYEQYF.

This clone was found once. The chain carries TRBV7-9 and TRBJ1-2; TRBD1 is a possible D gene (5 bases). The CDR3 is made up of 14 amino acids. CDR1 SEHNR and CDR2 FQNEAQ come from the germline V gene (reference sequence). V lost 0 bases and J lost 5, with 10 bases in between. The CDR3 sequence is CASSLAEGLYGYTF. The CDR3 DNA reads TGTGCCAGCAGCTTAGCGGAGGGGTTGTATGGCTACACCTTC.

V usage is TRBV5-1 and J usage is TRBJ2-1, with D perhaps TRBD2 (7 bases). CDR3 length: 16 residues. Germline-derived CDR1 and CDR2 are SGHRS and YFSETQ. The V gene lost 5 bases and the J gene lost 7 bases, with 22 bases spanning the gap. The DNA of the CDR3 is TGCGCCAGCAGGGAGGGGAGGGGGGGCCGAGAGAATGAGCAGTTCTTC. Translation gives CASREGRGGRENEQFF.

The CDR3: CASSPRQGAPQHF. The CDR3 coding sequence is TGTGCCAGCAGTCCTCGACAGGGAGCGCCCCAGCATTTT. The rearrangement joins TRBV28 to TRBJ1-5; 7 nucleotides align to TRBD1. After removal of 5 bases from V and 9 bases from J, the junction contained 7 bases not matched to a gene. This CDR3 has 13 amino acids. From germline, CDR1 is MDHEN and CDR2 SYDVKM.

J is TRBJ1-1 and V is TRBV11-2; D is possibly TRBD1 (6 bases). Per germline, CDR1 SGHAT and CDR2 FQNNGV. This CDR3 comprises 16 residues. The V gene lost 2 bases and the J gene lost 1 base, with 14 bases spanning the gap. The CDR3 bases are TGTGCCAGCAGCTTATCTGCGGGGGGACAGAACACTGAAGCTTTCTTT. Protein sequence: CASSLSAGGQNTEAFF.

The V and J genes are TRBV6-5 and TRBJ1-1; D is possibly TRBD1 (5 bases). Germline V CDR1 and CDR2: MNHEY, SVGAGI. The CDR3 runs 14 residues. Trimming stripped 6 bases from V and 2 bases from J, with 13 bases between. The CDR3 coding sequence is TGTGCCAGCAGGAGCGGGGGGATTAACACTGAAGCTTTCTTT. Translation gives CASRSGGINTEAFF.

V and J are TRBV5-1 and TRBJ2-4; maybe TRBD1 (7 bases). Germline CDR1 SGHRS, CDR2 YFSETQ. V was pared by 3 bases and J by 0 bases, with 16 bases between. This CDR3 contains 17 residues. Written as DNA, the CDR3 is TGCGCCAGCAGCTCATGGACGGGGGACAGAGCCAAAAACATTCAGTACTTC. This codes for CASSSWTGDRAKNIQYF.

The chain couples TRBV14 to TRBJ2-5; no firm D call. Germline V lookup: CDR1 SGHDN, CDR2 FVKESK. The CDR3 length is 13 residues. The V end lost 1 base, the J end lost 2 bases, and 5 bases lay between the germline ends. The DNA of the CDR3 is TGTGCCAGCAGCCAAGGACTTCAAGAGACCCAGTACTTC. This encodes CASSQGLQETQYF.

This sequence joins TRBV5-1 and TRBJ2-1; 8 bases fit TRBD1. CDR3 size: 15 residues. The V segment lost 4 bases and the J segment 3 bases; nucleotides outside the gene matches: 6. Germline assignment: CDR1 SGHRS and CDR2 YFSETQ. CDR3 nucleotides: TGCGCCAGCAGCGCGACAGGGGCGGGCTACAATGAGCAGTTCTTC. This translates into CASSATGAGYNEQFF.

V and J are TRBV28 and TRBJ2-3; 11 bases are shared with TRBD2. Per the germline V gene, CDR1 is MDHEN and CDR2 is SYDVKM. V was pared by 6 bases and J by 5 bases, with 10 bases of the junction left unmatched. This CDR3 spans 16 amino acids. The CDR3 protein is CASSFRLAGLKDTQYF. In DNA, the CDR3 is TGTGCCAGCAGCTTTCGACTAGCGGGGCTCAAAGATACGCAGTATTTT.

The rearrangement uses TRBV28 and TRBJ1-3; tentative D call: TRBD1 (5 bases). The CDR3 sequence is 14 residues long. Germline-derived CDR1 and CDR2 are MDHEN and SYDVKM. Trimming pared 7 bases from V and 2 bases from J, leaving 12 bases between. Here the CDR3 reads CASTRGIAGNTIYF. The CDR3 region has the DNA TGTGCCAGCACCCGGGGGATTGCTGGAAACACCATATATTTT.

The rearrangement uses TRBV5-4 and TRBJ2-7, with D possibly matching TRBD2 (6 bases). The germline V and J ends were trimmed by 4 bases and 4 bases, with 15 bases remaining between them. The CDR3 loop spans 14 amino acids. Germline CDR1 is SGHNT and CDR2 is YYREEE (reference sequence). CDR3 nucleotides: TGTGCCAGCAGCGCGAGGGACTCCCTTTACGAGCAGTACTTC. Residues: CASSARDSLYEQYF.

This clone showed up just a few times. V gene TRBV10-3 combines with J gene TRBJ1-1; 7 nucleotides agree with TRBD1. V shed 6 bases and J 1 base; nucleotides not matched to a gene: 2. CDR3 length: 13 amino acids. CDR1 and CDR2 (germline): ENHRY, SYGVKD. The CDR3 reads CAIRGQENTEAFF. The CDR3 DNA follows: TGTGCCATCAGAGGACAGGAGAACACTGAAGCTTTCTTT.

This clone was observed a few times. The chain is built from TRBV14 and TRBJ2-1; TRBD2 matches at 12 bases. The V gene's germline CDR1 is SGHDN and CDR2 FVKESK. The CDR3 runs 15 residues. V gave up 4 bases and J gave up 7 bases; unmatched junction bases: 5. The CDR3 loop is CASSPLAGGGNEQFF. CDR3 DNA sequence: TGTGCCAGCAGCCCGCTAGCGGGAGGGGGGAATGAGCAGTTCTTC.

The gene calls are TRBV7-6 and TRBJ1-1; D might be TRBD1 (6 bases). This CDR3 contains 16 residues. The V end lost 5 bases, the J end lost 0 bases, and 16 bases lay between the germline ends. The germline gives CDR1 SGHVS, CDR2 FNYEAQ. In nucleotides, the CDR3 is TGTGCCAGCAGCGTTAGAGGGGGGGTGGTGAACACTGAAGCTTTCTTT. Translating it yields CASSVRGGVVNTEAFF.

This chain joins TRBV11-1 and TRBJ2-5, with 7 bases identical to TRBD2. CDR1 is SGHAT, CDR2 FQDESV, per germline (reference sequence). The V segment lost 1 base and the J segment 3 bases; nucleotides outside the gene matches: 2. This CDR3 has 14 amino acids. The CDR3 bases are TGTGCCAGCAGCTTAGGGGCGGGGGAAGAGACCCAGTACTTC. Translating gives CASSLGAGEETQYF.

This clone appeared a single time. The chain joins TRBV4-1 to TRBJ1-1; D is possibly TRBD1 (6 bases). Germline V gene data show CDR1 as MGHRA and CDR2 as YSYEKL. V lost 3 bases, J lost 4 bases, and 15 bases lay in between. The CDR3 totals 15 residues. The CDR3 loop is CASSQWPQGSTEAFF. CDR3 nucleotides: TGCGCCAGCAGCCAGTGGCCCCAGGGGTCCACTGAAGCTTTCTTT.

The chain links TRBV28 to TRBJ1-2; perhaps TRBD1 as D (5 bases). The V and J ends lost 3 bases and 8 bases respectively, with 10 bases between them. The CDR3 consists of 12 residues. The germline CDR1 and CDR2 sequences are MDHEN and SYDVKM. The CDR3 protein is CASSFRERGYTF. The CDR3 nucleotides read TGTGCCAGCAGTTTCAGGGAAAGGGGCTACACCTTC.

This chain connects TRBV9 to TRBJ2-2; 13 nucleotides match TRBD2. V shed 3 bases and J 7 bases; nucleotides not matched to a gene: 9. CDR1 SGDLS and CDR2 YYNGEE come from the germline V gene. This CDR3 spans 17 amino acids. The DNA of the CDR3 is TGTGCCAGCAGCGGCCTCGGACTAGCGGGGGAGGGCGGGGAGCTGTTTTTT. Translation: CASSGLGLAGEGGELFF. Filled out from reference TRBV9 and TRBJ2-2, the complete variable domain reads DSGVTQTPKHLITATGQRVTLRCSPRSGDLSVYWYQQSLDQGLQFLIQYYNGEERAKGNILERFSAQQFPDLHSELNLSSLELGDSALYFCASSGLGLAGEGGELFFGEGSRLTVL.